This T cell receptor beta chain was captured in a study of blood T cell repertoires in COVID-19. Study information: Collection of acute and convalescent COVID-19 samples took place in the United States, Italy and Spain. T cells, B-cell-depleted T cells, or PBMCs provided the cDNA or gDNA that served as material.

The CDR3 is 16 residues long. Germline loops: CDR1 MNHNY, CDR2 SVGAGI (reference sequence). With V trimmed by 2 bases and J by 7 bases, 10 bases remained unmatched. The repertoire was sequenced with immunoSEQ multiplex PCR; TCRdb's copy has only in-frame clones and lacks some. Of more than 65,000 clones detected, roughly 78% appear once; the ten largest clones hold roughly 7.3%. The genes are TRBV6-6 and TRBJ2-1; 8 positions agree with TRBD1. Sequenced sample: peripheral blood. The sequence was collected from a human donor in a cohort sampled during active COVID-19. The CDR3 region has the DNA TGTGCCAGCAGTTACCGGACAGGGAGCGTGGAAAATGAGCAGTTCTTC. Protein sequence: CASSYRTGSVENEQFF.